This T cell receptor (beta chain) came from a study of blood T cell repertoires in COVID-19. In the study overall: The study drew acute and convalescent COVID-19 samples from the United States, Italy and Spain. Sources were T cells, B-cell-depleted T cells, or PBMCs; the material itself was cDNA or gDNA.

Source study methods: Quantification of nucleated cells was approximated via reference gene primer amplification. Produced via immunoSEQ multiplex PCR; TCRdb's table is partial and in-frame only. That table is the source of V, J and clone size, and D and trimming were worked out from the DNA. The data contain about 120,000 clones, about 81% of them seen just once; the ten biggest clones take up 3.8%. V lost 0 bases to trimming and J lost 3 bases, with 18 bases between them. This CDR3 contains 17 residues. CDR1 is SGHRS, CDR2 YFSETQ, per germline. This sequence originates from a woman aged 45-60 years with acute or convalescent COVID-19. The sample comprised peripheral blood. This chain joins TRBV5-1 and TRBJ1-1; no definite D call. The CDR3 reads CASSLDGTEERDTEAFF. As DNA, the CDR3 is TGCGCCAGCAGCTTGGACGGCACGGAGGAGCGGGACACTGAAGCTTTCTTT.